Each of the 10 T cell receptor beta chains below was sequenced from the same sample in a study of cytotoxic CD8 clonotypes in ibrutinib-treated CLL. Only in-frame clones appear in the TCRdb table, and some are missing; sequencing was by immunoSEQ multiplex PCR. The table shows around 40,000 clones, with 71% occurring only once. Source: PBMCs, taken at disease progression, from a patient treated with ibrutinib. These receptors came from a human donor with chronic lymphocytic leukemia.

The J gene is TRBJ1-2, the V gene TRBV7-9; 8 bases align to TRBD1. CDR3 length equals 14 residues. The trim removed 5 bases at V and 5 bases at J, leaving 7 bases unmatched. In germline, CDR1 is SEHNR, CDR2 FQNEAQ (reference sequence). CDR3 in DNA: TGTGCCAGCAGCAAGACAGGGGAGGGGTATGGCTACACCTTC. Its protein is CASSKTGEGYGYTF.

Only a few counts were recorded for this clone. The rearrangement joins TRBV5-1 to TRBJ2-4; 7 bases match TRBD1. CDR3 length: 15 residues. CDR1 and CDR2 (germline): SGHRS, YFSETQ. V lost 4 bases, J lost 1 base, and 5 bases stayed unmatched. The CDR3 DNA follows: TGCGCCAGCAGCATAGGGGGCCTCGCCAAAAACATTCAGTACTTC. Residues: CASSIGGLAKNIQYF. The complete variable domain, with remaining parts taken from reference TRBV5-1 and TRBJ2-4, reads KAGVTQTPRYLIKTRGQQVTLSCSPISGHRSVSWYQQTPGQGLQFLFEYFSETQRNKGNFPGRFSGRQFSNSRSEMNVSTLELGDSALYLCASSIGGLAKNIQYFGAGTRLSVL.

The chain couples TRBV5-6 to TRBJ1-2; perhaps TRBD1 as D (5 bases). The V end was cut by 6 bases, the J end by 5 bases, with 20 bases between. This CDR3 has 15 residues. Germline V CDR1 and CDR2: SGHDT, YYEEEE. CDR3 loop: CASTQGRGRGYGYTF. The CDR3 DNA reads TGTGCCAGCACCCAGGGTCGCGGAAGGGGATATGGCTACACCTTC.

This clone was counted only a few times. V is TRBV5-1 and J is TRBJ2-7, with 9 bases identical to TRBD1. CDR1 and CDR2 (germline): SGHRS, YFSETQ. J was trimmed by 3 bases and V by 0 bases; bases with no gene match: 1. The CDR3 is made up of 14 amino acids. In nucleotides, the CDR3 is TGCGCCAGCAGCTTGGCGGGACAGGGCTACGAGCAGTACTTC. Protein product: CASSLAGQGYEQYF.

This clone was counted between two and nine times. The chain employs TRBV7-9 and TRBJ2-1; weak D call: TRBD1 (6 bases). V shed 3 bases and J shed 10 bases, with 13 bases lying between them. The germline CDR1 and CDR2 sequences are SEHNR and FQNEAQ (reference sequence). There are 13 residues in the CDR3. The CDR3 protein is CASSFLTGREQFF. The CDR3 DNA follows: TGTGCCAGCAGCTTCCTAACAGGGCGGGAGCAGTTCTTC. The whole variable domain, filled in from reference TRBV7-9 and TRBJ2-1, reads DTGVSQNPRHKITKRGQNVTFRCDPISEHNRLYWYRQTLGQGPEFLTYFQNEAQLEKSRLLSDRFSAERPKGSFSTLEIQRTEQGDSAMYLCASSFLTGREQFFGPGTRLTVL.

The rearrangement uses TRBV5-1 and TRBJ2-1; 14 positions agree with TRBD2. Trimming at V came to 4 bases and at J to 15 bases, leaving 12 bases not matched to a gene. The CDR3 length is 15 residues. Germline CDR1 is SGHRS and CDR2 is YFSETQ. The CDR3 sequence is CASSPTTSGGAGWFF. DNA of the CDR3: TGCGCCAGCAGCCCAACGACTAGCGGGGGGGCGGGTTGGTTCTTC.

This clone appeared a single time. The CDR3 DNA is TGCGCCAGCAGTGAGTGGGGGGAAACAGATACGCAGTATTTT. This translates into CASSEWGETDTQYF. The V call is TRBV10-2, the J call TRBJ2-3; D perhaps matches TRBD2 (6 bases). The V gene lost 1 base and the J gene lost 3 bases, with 8 bases spanning the gap. Germline CDR1 is WSHSY and CDR2 is SAAADI. This CDR3 is 14 amino acids long.

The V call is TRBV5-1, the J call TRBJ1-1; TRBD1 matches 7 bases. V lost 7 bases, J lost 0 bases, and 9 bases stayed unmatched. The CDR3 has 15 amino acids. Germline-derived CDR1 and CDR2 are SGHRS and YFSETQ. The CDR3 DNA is TGCGCCAGCCAACAAACAGGGGTTCTGAACACTGAAGCTTTCTTT. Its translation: CASQQTGVLNTEAFF.

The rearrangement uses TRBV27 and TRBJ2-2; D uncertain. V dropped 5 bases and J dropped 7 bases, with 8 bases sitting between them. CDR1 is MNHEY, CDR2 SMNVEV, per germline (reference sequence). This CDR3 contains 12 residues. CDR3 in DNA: TGTGCCAGCAGTCCCCAGAGCGGGGAGCTGTTTTTT. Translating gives CASSPQSGELFF.

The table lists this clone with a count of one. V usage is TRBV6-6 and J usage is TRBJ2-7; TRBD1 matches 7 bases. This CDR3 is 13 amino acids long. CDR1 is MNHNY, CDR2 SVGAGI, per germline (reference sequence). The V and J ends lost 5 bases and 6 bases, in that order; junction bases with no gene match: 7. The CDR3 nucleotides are TGTGCCAGCAGTGGCTCGACAGGGCCCGAGCAGTACTTC. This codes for CASSGSTGPEQYF.